This entry describes one T cell receptor beta chain. This sample is drawn from a study of T cell responses to AZD1222 COVID-19 vaccine. Per germline, CDR1 SGHTA and CDR2 FQGNSA. This CDR3 has 14 amino acids. The V end was cut by 1 base, the J end by 4 bases, with 10 bases between. Sequencing used immunoSEQ multiplex PCR; TCRdb keeps in-frame clones, though not all of them. The repertoire consists of about 100,000 clones, with 88% occurring once and the leading ten covering 1.8%. This clonotype originated in an adult in good health. The sample in question was peripheral blood, obtained on day 0 of AZD1222 vaccination. V usage is TRBV7-2 and J usage is TRBJ1-2; maybe TRBD1 (5 bases). CDR3 amino acids: CASSLEAGTYGYTF. The DNA for the CDR3 is TGTGCCAGCAGCTTAGAGGCGGGGACCTATGGCTACACCTTC.